Listed here are 25 T cell receptor beta chains from one sample, sequenced in a study of T-cell reconstitution after alpha-beta-depleted transplantation in children. A TCRbeta library incorporating unique molecular identifiers was prepared. Via MiXCR, TCRdb re-called the PCR reads, giving one row per CDR3 protein. The sample has about 200,000 distinct CDR3 sequences, roughly 6.3% seen once. Source: PBMCs, taken before TCRalphabeta/CD19-depleted stem cell transplant. The receptors shown here come from a girl under two years old with combined immunodeficiency, due to receive a stem cell transplant.

The table lists this clonotype with many counts. V and J are TRBV28 and TRBJ2-1; TRBD2 agrees at 7 bases. Germline CDR1 reads MDHEN; CDR2 reads SYDVKM. This CDR3 contains 14 residues. V shed 8 bases and J 3 bases; nucleotides not matched to a gene: 7. CDR3 loop: CASDGRGYYNEQFF. In DNA form, the CDR3 reads TGTGCCAGCGATGGGAGGGGTTACTACAATGAGCAGTTCTTC.

There are a few counts of this clonotype. V is TRBV6-2 or TRBV6-3 and J is TRBJ2-7; 11 bases line up with TRBD2. With V trimmed by 9 bases and J by 6 bases, 10 bases remained unmatched. The V gene's germline CDR1 is MNHEY and CDR2 SVGEGT. The CDR3 contains 14 residues. In DNA, the CDR3 is TGTGCCAGTCTCTCATCTAGCGGGAGGCGCGAGCAGTACTTC. This encodes CASLSSSGRREQYF.

This clonotype appeared a few times. The rearrangement joins TRBV5-5 to TRBJ1-2; a weak D match, TRBD1 (5 bases). Per the germline V gene, CDR1 is SGHKS and CDR2 is YYEKEE (reference sequence). V lost 3 bases to trimming and J lost 1 base, with 10 bases between them. The length of the CDR3 is 14 residues. Here the CDR3 DNA reads TGTGCCAGCAGCTCGTGGGGGGTTAACTATGGCTACACCTTC. This translates into CASSSWGVNYGYTF.

This clonotype was counted many times. The V and J genes are TRBV19 and TRBJ2-7, with TRBD2 matching over 7 bases. Germline CDR1 reads LNHDA; CDR2 reads SQIVND (reference sequence). The junction had 10 bases not matched to a gene; V was cut back by 5 bases and J by 3 bases. CDR3 length: 15 amino acids. The DNA for the CDR3 is TGTGCCAGTAGTGTCGAGTCGGGGGGAAGCTACGAGCAGTACTTC. Translation: CASSVESGGSYEQYF.

This clonotype has ten or more counts. The V gene is TRBV9, the J gene TRBJ2-5, with D possibly being TRBD2 (6 bases). Between the trimmed V and J ends, which lost 3 bases and 2 bases, there was a span of 14 bases. The CDR3 extends over 15 amino acids. In germline, CDR1 is SGDLS, CDR2 YYNGEE. CDR3 bases: TGTGCCAGCAGCGGACGGGGACTGATGCAAGAGACCCAGTACTTC. Its protein is CASSGRGLMQETQYF.

This clonotype occurred many times. The V gene is TRBV29-1, the J gene TRBJ1-2; the D is unclear. The CDR3 is made up of 11 amino acids. V lost 7 bases and J lost 6, with 12 bases in between. Per the germline V gene, CDR1 is SQVTM and CDR2 is ANQGSEA. CDR3 amino acids: CSGRMIDGYTF. CDR3 coding DNA: TGCAGCGGTAGGATGATAGATGGCTACACCTTC. Supplemented by reference TRBV29-1 and TRBJ1-2, the full variable domain reads SAVISQKPSRDICQRGTSLTIQCQVDSQVTMMFWYRQQPGQSLTLIATANQGSEATYESGFVIDKFPISRPNLTFSTLTVSNMSPEDSSIYLCSGRMIDGYTFGSGTRLTVV.

The chain links TRBV7-9 to TRBJ1-2; tentatively, D is TRBD1 (5 bases). The V end lost 8 bases, the J end lost 2 bases, and 9 bases lay between the germline ends. This CDR3 region has 12 residues. Per the germline V gene, CDR1 is SEHNR and CDR2 is FQNEAQ (reference sequence). The CDR3 coding sequence is TGTGCCAGCCAGGGCTCGAACTATGGCTACACCTTC. Protein sequence: CASQGSNYGYTF.

There are many counts of this clonotype. The chain is built from TRBV4-2 and TRBJ2-2; 12 bases map to TRBD2. The CDR3 contains 18 residues. With 3 bases clipped from V and 1 base from J, the junction kept 6 bases outside the gene matches. Germline V gene lookup returns CDR1 LGHNA and CDR2 YNFKEQ. CDR3 sequence reads: CASSHFGTSGRNTGELFF. The CDR3 DNA reads as TGTGCCAGCAGCCACTTTGGGACTAGCGGGCGGAACACCGGGGAGCTGTTTTTT.

With regard to this clonotype: Just one base apart from a much larger clone, this may be a read error. The V gene is TRBV4-3, the J gene TRBJ2-1; D may be TRBD2 (6 bases). This CDR3 spans 14 amino acids. Germline values: CDR1 LGHNA, CDR2 YSLEER. Trimming took off 0 bases at V and 9 bases at J, with 12 bases between the two ends. The CDR3 protein is CASSQDGWGVEQFF. CDR3 nucleotide sequence: TGCGCCAGCAGCCAAGATGGTTGGGGGGTTGAGCAGTTCTTC.

Many counts were recorded for this clonotype. V and J are TRBV28 and TRBJ2-2; a possible D gene is TRBD1 (6 bases). Between the trimmed V and J ends, which lost 6 bases and 4 bases, there was a span of 15 bases. Germline CDR1 is MDHEN and CDR2 is SYDVKM. CDR3 length: 15 residues. CDR3 sequence (DNA): TGTGCCAGCAGGCATGGACAGCGTATCACCGGGGAGCTGTTTTTT. Amino acids: CASRHGQRITGELFF.

The chain links TRBV10-2 to TRBJ2-1, with D maybe TRBD1 (6 bases). This CDR3 contains 14 residues. The ends were cut back, 3 bases at V and 4 bases at J, with 10 bases in the middle. Per germline, CDR1 WSHSY and CDR2 SAAADI. This chain's CDR3 is CASSDGRGYNEQFF. For the CDR3, the DNA is TGCGCCAGCAGTGATGGCAGGGGATACAATGAGCAGTTCTTC.

This clonotype was counted ten times or more. This sequence joins TRBV29-1 and TRBJ2-1; 8 nucleotides agree with TRBD2. The CDR3 covers 14 residues. In germline, CDR1 is SQVTM, CDR2 ANQGSEA. Trimming at V came to 3 bases and at J to 7 bases, leaving 8 bases not matched to a gene. The CDR3 is CSVEASGLGNEQFF. In DNA form, the CDR3 reads TGCAGCGTTGAGGCTAGCGGGTTAGGGAATGAGCAGTTCTTC.

V and J are TRBV2 and TRBJ2-5; D remains ambiguous. V was clipped by 4 bases and J by 5 bases, with 14 bases between them. Germline-derived CDR1 and CDR2 are SNHLY and FYNNEI. The CDR3 runs 14 residues. For the CDR3, the DNA is TGTGCCAGCAGTGGTCAGTTATTATCGGAGACCCAGTACTTC. Translating it yields CASSGQLLSETQYF. The full variable domain, rest sourced from reference TRBV2 and TRBJ2-5, is EPEVTQTPSHQVTQMGQEVILRCVPISNHLYFYWYRQILGQKVEFLVSFYNNEISEKSEIFDDQFSVERPDGSNFTLKIRSTKLEDSAMYFCASSGQLLSETQYFGPGTRLLVL.

This clonotype was picked up many times. The chain couples TRBV12-3 or TRBV12-4 to TRBJ2-7; a weak D match, TRBD2 (6 bases). CDR3 size: 13 residues. Trimming removed 1 base from V and 2 bases from J, with 6 bases in between. CDR3 coding DNA: TGTGCCAGCAGTTTAGGGGAGGCCTACGAGCAGTACTTC. Its protein product is CASSLGEAYEQYF.

This clonotype was seen repeatedly, ten times or more. The chain carries TRBV5-1 and TRBJ2-3, with D unresolved. Germline V gene sequence: CDR1 SGHRS, CDR2 YFSETQ. This CDR3 comprises 13 residues. V dropped 0 bases and J dropped 4 bases, with 6 bases sitting between them. The CDR3 loop reads CASSLGPADTQYF. CDR3 coding DNA: TGCGCCAGCAGCTTGGGACCAGCAGATACGCAGTATTTT.

The V gene is TRBV15, the J gene TRBJ1-6; TRBD1 matches at 7 bases. V trimming: 3 bases; J trimming: 8 bases; junction bases outside the gene matches: 13. The CDR3 has 17 residues. CDR1 and CDR2 from the germline V gene are LNHNV and YYDKDF (reference sequence). The CDR3 region has the DNA TGTGCCACCAGCAGGGCCCGGGACAGCCAGGCTCATTCACCCCTCCACTTT. It yields the protein CATSRARDSQAHSPLHF.

This clonotype has a handful of counts. The chain is built from TRBV4-3 and TRBJ2-1; 8 nucleotides align to TRBD2. CDR1 is LGHNA, CDR2 YSLEER, per germline. The CDR3 contains 16 residues. V was clipped by 0 bases and J by 3 bases; unmatched bases: 4. DNA for the CDR3: TGCGCCAGCAGCCAAGATACAGCGGGAGACTACAATGAGCAGTTCTTC. It specifies CASSQDTAGDYNEQFF.

This clonotype occurred many times. The chain employs TRBV7-8 and TRBJ2-1, with a tentative D call TRBD2 (6 bases). The V and J ends lost 0 bases and 8 bases respectively, with 11 bases between them. The CDR3 is 14 residues long. Germline values: CDR1 SGHVS, CDR2 FQNEAQ. CDR3 residues: CASSLAGRVHEQFF. CDR3 sequence (DNA): TGTGCCAGCAGCTTAGCCGGGAGAGTCCATGAGCAGTTCTTC.

This clonotype was picked up many times. The chain uses TRBV7-9 and TRBJ2-7; D unclear. Germline V gene sequence: CDR1 SEHNR, CDR2 FQNEAQ (reference sequence). Deletions cut 1 base from V and 6 bases from J, with 10 bases between. The CDR3 length is 13 residues. The CDR3 sequence is CASSLVGFGEQYF. CDR3 bases: TGTGCCAGCAGCTTAGTTGGGTTCGGCGAGCAGTACTTC.

This clonotype was counted at least ten times. The chain carries TRBV4-3 and TRBJ2-7; 15 bases are shared with TRBD2. The CDR3 runs 16 residues. The ends lost 3 bases at V and 2 bases at J; junction bases unmatched: 2. Looked up from germline, CDR1 is LGHNA and CDR2 is YSLEER. CDR3 DNA sequence: TGCGCCAGCAGCCAGGGGACTAGCGGGGGGACCTACGAGCAGTACTTC. Translating gives CASSQGTSGGTYEQYF.

This clonotype was detected only a few times. V gene TRBV10-3 combines with J gene TRBJ2-1, with D perhaps matching TRBD1 (5 bases). Germline V gene data show CDR1 as ENHRY and CDR2 as SYGVKD. The germline V and J ends were trimmed by 3 bases and 0 bases, with 18 bases remaining between them. CDR3 length equals 18 residues. CDR3 sequence reads: CAISEEGAAPSSYNEQFF. The CDR3 nucleotides read TGTGCCATCAGTGAAGAAGGGGCCGCTCCGAGCTCCTACAATGAGCAGTTCTTC.

The rearrangement uses TRBV7-8 and TRBJ2-3, with D perhaps being TRBD1 or TRBD2 (5 bases each). The CDR3 length is 15 residues. Germline CDR1 is SGHVS and CDR2 is FQNEAQ. V was trimmed by 5 bases and J by 1 base, leaving 13 bases between them. The CDR3 sequence: CASSDRGARTDTQYF. The CDR3 DNA reads TGTGCCAGCAGCGACCGAGGGGCCCGCACAGATACGCAGTATTTT.

This clonotype has ten or more counts. The chain recombines TRBV6-5 with TRBJ2-7, with D maybe TRBD2 (5 bases). V was shortened by 2 bases and J by 2 bases, with 10 bases between the two germline ends. CDR3 length: 14 amino acids. Germline values: CDR1 MNHEY, CDR2 SVGAGI. The CDR3 reads CASSYTGSTYEQYF. The CDR3 DNA sequence: TGTGCCAGCAGTTACACGGGGAGTACCTACGAGCAGTACTTC.

This clonotype appeared many times. The chain is built from TRBV29-1 and TRBJ2-1; no firm D call. The ends were cut back, 6 bases at V and 6 bases at J, with 15 bases in the middle. Germline V lookup: CDR1 SQVTM, CDR2 ANQGSEA. This CDR3 is 13 amino acids long. Here the CDR3 reads CSVGLSDSNEQFF. The CDR3, as DNA: TGCAGCGTGGGATTGTCGGATTCCAATGAGCAGTTCTTC.

This clonotype was counted ten times or more. The chain is built from TRBV5-1 and TRBJ2-7; D is unclear. This CDR3 comprises 13 residues. The V and J ends lost 2 bases and 3 bases respectively, with 9 bases between them. Germline CDR1 reads SGHRS; CDR2 reads YFSETQ. Here the CDR3 DNA reads TGCGCCAGCAGCTTAGACTCAATCTACGAGCAGTACTTC. Protein: CASSLDSIYEQYF.